Each of the 17 T cell receptor beta chains below was sequenced from the same sample in a study of shared clonotypes between healthy human individuals. Only CD45RO-negative cells positively selected for CCR7 counted as naive CD8 cells, so terminally differentiated effector memory CD45RA+ cells were excluded. The protocol was immunoSEQ multiplex PCR, while the TCRdb copy is restricted to in-frame clones and leaves out a portion. This sample yields 550,000 to 600,000 clones, of which 95% to 98% are seen a single time; approximately 0.33% belongs to the top ten. Sample: naive CD8+ T cells sorted from blood. The receptors derive from a man aged 25-45 years in good health.

This chain links TRBV2 with TRBJ2-7, with 10 bases aligning to TRBD1. Germline-derived CDR1 and CDR2 are SNHLY and FYNNEI. This CDR3 comprises 14 residues. CDR3 bases: TGTGTTTCCACTGCTGGGACAGGGGAGTTCGAGCAGTACTTC. This gives the protein CVSTAGTGEFEQYF.

The J gene is TRBJ2-5, the V gene TRBV18; D assignment may be TRBD1 or TRBD2 (5 bases each). Germline lookup yields CDR1 KGHSH and CDR2 LQKENI. This CDR3 has 16 amino acids. The ends were cut back, 6 bases at V and 5 bases at J, with 22 bases in the middle. CDR3 sequence: CASSPSGTAAWETQYF. The CDR3 coding sequence is TGTGCCAGCTCGCCTTCCGGGACGGCCGCTTGGGAGACCCAGTACTTC.

The chain carries TRBV7-9 and TRBJ1-5; the D gene is possibly TRBD1 (5 bases). The V end lost 5 bases, the J end lost 1 base, and 15 bases lay between the germline ends. The CDR3 is 16 amino acids. Germline V gene data show CDR1 as SEHNR and CDR2 as FQNEAQ (reference sequence). CDR3 residues: CASSHGRGPSNQPQHF. DNA for the CDR3: TGTGCCAGCAGCCACGGAAGGGGACCGAGCAATCAGCCCCAGCATTTT. The variable domain in full, with the rest retrieved from reference TRBV7-9 and TRBJ1-5, is DTGVSQNPRHKITKRGQNVTFRCDPISEHNRLYWYRQTLGQGPEFLTYFQNEAQLEKSRLLSDRFSAERPKGSFSTLEIQRTEQGDSAMYLCASSHGRGPSNQPQHFGDGTRLSIL.

The rearrangement uses TRBV7-6 and TRBJ2-7; perhaps TRBD2 as D (5 bases). The length of the CDR3 is 15 residues. Deletions cut 5 bases from V and 3 bases from J, with 17 bases between. CDR1 and CDR2 (germline): SGHVS, FNYEAQ. Here the CDR3 DNA reads TGTGCCAGCAGCCCCGGGGATTCATGGTTCTACGAGCAGTACTTC. It specifies CASSPGDSWFYEQYF.

The CDR3 nucleotides read TGTGCCAGCAGTGAAGTAGCGGGAGGGCCAATCGAGCAGTACTTC. Amino acid sequence: CASSEVAGGPIEQYF. The chain carries TRBV2 and TRBJ2-7; TRBD2 matches at 11 bases. The length of the CDR3 is 15 residues. Germline values: CDR1 SNHLY, CDR2 FYNNEI. V was pared by 1 base and J by 6 bases, with 5 bases of the junction left unmatched.

The CDR3 region has the DNA TGTGCCATCAGTGAGTTGGCTAGCGGGAGGGCCGGGGCCTACAATGAGCAGTTCTTC. This translates into CAISELASGRAGAYNEQFF. The chain couples TRBV10-3 to TRBJ2-1, with 12 bases lining up with TRBD2. The CDR3 runs 19 residues. V was pared by 1 base and J by 2 bases, with 9 bases of the junction left unmatched. The germline V gene encodes CDR1 ENHRY and CDR2 SYGVKD.

The CDR3: CSVVDHRGDRGAYEQYF. The CDR3 region has the DNA TGCAGCGTTGTAGATCATCGAGGGGACAGGGGGGCCTACGAGCAGTACTTC. The chain employs TRBV29-1 and TRBJ2-7, with 11 bases aligning to TRBD1. Germline CDR1 is SQVTM and CDR2 is ANQGSEA. The junction had 13 bases not matched to a gene; V was cut back by 4 bases and J by 2 bases. CDR3 length: 17 amino acids.

The rearrangement uses TRBV6-1 and TRBJ2-7; 8 positions agree with TRBD1. Looked up from germline, CDR1 is MNHNS and CDR2 is SASEGT. The CDR3 contains 13 residues. Trimming at V came to 3 bases and at J to 6 bases, leaving 4 bases not matched to a gene. This CDR3 is CASSDRTGLEQYF. For the CDR3, the DNA is TGTGCCAGCAGTGATAGGACAGGGCTCGAGCAGTACTTC.

V and J are TRBV4-3 and TRBJ2-5, with TRBD2 matching 7 bases. This CDR3 region has 14 residues. V shed 4 bases, J shed 4 bases, and the junction held 6 bases outside the gene matches. The V gene's germline CDR1 is LGHNA and CDR2 YSLEER. CDR3 in amino acids: CASSPGRGVETQYF. For the CDR3, the DNA is TGCGCCAGCAGCCCGGGACGGGGGGTAGAGACCCAGTACTTC.

A remark on this clone: A junction boundary mismatches the germline segment, possibly from a read error. This CDR3 is CASTEISTGKDTGELFF. The CDR3 DNA follows: TGTGCTAGCACCGAAATCTCGACAGGGAAGGACACCGGGGAGCTGTTTTTT. This chain links TRBV7-7 with TRBJ2-2, with TRBD1 matching 7 bases. The CDR3 runs to 17 residues. Germline assignment: CDR1 SSHAT and CDR2 FNYEAQ (reference sequence).

This chain connects TRBV7-6 to TRBJ2-7; 9 bases map to TRBD1. The V gene's germline CDR1 is SGHVS and CDR2 FNYEAQ. The CDR3 consists of 14 residues. The ends lost 4 bases at V and 3 bases at J; junction bases unmatched: 4. The CDR3 coding sequence is TGTGCCAGCAGCTCATCGGACAGGGGCTACGAGCAGTACTTC. This sequence encodes CASSSSDRGYEQYF.

The V call is TRBV27, the J call TRBJ2-7, with 11 positions matching TRBD1. The CDR3 sequence is 14 residues long. The V and J ends lost 2 bases and 6 bases, in that order; junction bases with no gene match: 3. In germline, CDR1 is MNHEY, CDR2 SMNVEV (reference sequence). CDR3 bases: TGTGCCAGCAGTTTAGGGGGACAGGGGGGCGAGCAGTACTTC. Translation gives CASSLGGQGGEQYF.

This chain uses TRBV5-1 with TRBJ2-3; no clear D gene. The germline CDR1 and CDR2 sequences are SGHRS and YFSETQ. The CDR3 loop spans 13 amino acids. Trimming pared 0 bases from V and 4 bases from J, leaving 6 bases between. CDR3 bases: TGCGCCAGCAGCTTGGCCATGCCAGATACGCAGTATTTT. Its protein product is CASSLAMPDTQYF.

The chain joins TRBV5-4 to TRBJ2-7; tentatively, D is TRBD2 (6 bases). There are 14 residues in the CDR3. V dropped 3 bases and J dropped 1 base, with 11 bases sitting between them. Germline assignment: CDR1 SGHNT and CDR2 YYREEE (reference sequence). The CDR3 loop reads CASSSPRDSYEQYF. Written as DNA, the CDR3 is TGTGCCAGCAGCTCTCCGCGGGATTCCTACGAGCAGTACTTC.

The gene calls are TRBV7-8 and TRBJ1-4; D not certain. Germline V lookup: CDR1 SGHVS, CDR2 FQNEAQ. The V end lost 11 bases, the J end lost 7 bases, and 8 bases lay between the germline ends. This CDR3 region has 10 residues. In nucleotides, the CDR3 is TGTGCCGTAATGGGTGAAAAACTGTTTTTT. This sequence encodes CAVMGEKLFF.

The chain combines TRBV9 with TRBJ2-1; D gene ambiguous. The germline V gene encodes CDR1 SGDLS and CDR2 YYNGEE. Trimming took off 0 bases at V and 8 bases at J, with 15 bases between the two ends. This CDR3 is built from 15 residues. The DNA of the CDR3 is TGTGCCAGCAGCGTAGATATCCCACTTCGGGATGAGCAGTTCTTC. Protein product: CASSVDIPLRDEQFF.

The genes are TRBV14 and TRBJ2-7, with D possibly matching TRBD2 (5 bases). The germline gives CDR1 SGHDN, CDR2 FVKESK. Trimming took 2 bases from V and 0 from J, leaving 11 bases between them. The CDR3 totals 15 residues. The CDR3 nucleotides read TGTGCCAGCAGCCAATCAGCGGCTCGCTCCTACGAGCAGTACTTC. Translation gives CASSQSAARSYEQYF.